What follows are 3 T cell receptor beta chains derived from one specimen sequenced in a study of beta chain features in type 1 diabetes. General study points: Patients with Type 1 diabetes showed moderately but significantly shorter TCRB CDR3s in all four CD4+ subsets.

Their cognate antigens are unknown. Investigators reverse transcribed all isolated RNA, so they sequenced expressed TCRB transcripts. The repertoire was sequenced with immunoSEQ multiplex PCR; TCRdb's copy has only in-frame clones and lacks some. Of 600,000 to 700,000 clones listed, over 10% were seen once; the top ten hold more than 0.09%. Input material: naive CD4+ T cells from blood. These receptors were taken from a man aged 30-40 years with type 1 diabetes.

This clone has a handful of counts. This sequence joins TRBV28 and TRBJ2-3; TRBD1 agrees at 8 bases. Germline V CDR1 and CDR2: MDHEN, SYDVKM. The junction had 17 bases not matched to a gene; V was cut back by 5 bases and J by 4 bases. The CDR3 extends over 18 amino acids. DNA of the CDR3: TGTGCCAGCAGTCCGCTGGACAGGGCGTTAGATTTGCCAGATACGCAGTATTTT. Translating gives CASSPLDRALDLPDTQYF.

This chain links TRBV28 with TRBJ1-2, with 9 bases lining up with TRBD1. CDR1 MDHEN and CDR2 SYDVKM come from the germline V gene. V was clipped by 5 bases and J by 3 bases; unmatched bases: 7. This CDR3 has 15 residues. CDR3 loop: CASSRPGQGDYGYTF. The CDR3 DNA reads TGTGCCAGCAGTCGACCGGGACAGGGTGACTATGGCTACACCTTC.

The rearrangement uses TRBV7-3 and TRBJ1-2; D possibly corresponds to TRBD1 (5 bases). Per the germline V gene, CDR1 is SGHTA and CDR2 is FQGTGA. This CDR3 is built from 14 residues. Trimming took 6 bases from V and 7 from J, leaving 18 bases between them. CDR3 residues: CASRTGPEDGGYTF. CDR3 sequence (DNA): TGTGCCAGCAGAACGGGACCCGAGGACGGTGGCTACACCTTC.